This is a list of T cell receptor beta chains from one sample in a study of blood T cells in healthy people across ages. In TCRdb, the 5' RACE reads were re-called with MiXCR into one record per CDR3 protein. The data contain fewer than 900,000 distinct CDR3 sequences, roughly two fifths of them singletons. The sequencing sample was made of blood. These receptors were obtained from a woman in her sixties in good health. CDR3s include the opening cysteine and the closing phenylalanine or tryptophan. D genes are given only for firm matches. A row's size may be missing; if present it is once, few, many or a size class.

TGCGCCAGCAGCCGGGAAGGGGGCGTTGTCTACGAGCAGTACTTC	CASSREGGVVYEQYF	TRBD1	.	TRBV7-2	TRBJ2-7
TGTGCCAGCAGCTCTTTGACAGGGGGCTACACTGAAGCTTTCTTT	CASSSLTGGYTEAFF	TRBD1	.	TRBV7-2	TRBJ1-1
TGCAGTGCTAGAGTCGCGGCTAGCACAGATACGCAGTATTTT	CSARVAASTDTQYF	.	many	TRBV20-1	TRBJ2-3
TGTGCCAGCAGCCAAAGTGACGGCAATCAGCCCCAGCATTTT	CASSQSDGNQPQHF	.	few	TRBV3-1	TRBJ1-5
TGTGCCAGCAGCCCCCGGGACAGCAGGGGTGGCTACACCTTC	CASSPRDSRGGYTF	TRBD1	.	TRBV7-3	TRBJ1-2
TGTGCCAGCAGCTCCTCGGGACGAGAGACCCAGTACTTC	CASSSSGRETQYF	.	.	TRBV7-3	TRBJ2-5
TGTGCCAGCAGTGGGGCTAGCGGGAACACCGGGGAGCTGTTTTTT	CASSGASGNTGELFF	TRBD2	.	TRBV2	TRBJ2-2
TGTGCCAGCAGCTCCGGGGGGCCCTCCTACAATGAGCAGTTCTTC	CASSSGGPSYNEQFF	.	.	TRBV7-3	TRBJ2-1
TGTGCCAGCTCGCGACAGGGTCGCCAAGAGACCCAGTACTTC	CASSRQGRQETQYF	TRBD1	.	TRBV18	TRBJ2-5
TGTGCCATAACGGACAGGGAATACAATGAGCAGTTCTTC	CAITDREYNEQFF	TRBD1	few	TRBV10-3	TRBJ2-1
TGTGCCAGCAGTTCCCACGACAGGTCCTACGAGCAGTACTTC	CASSSHDRSYEQYF	.	.	TRBV28	TRBJ2-7
TGTGCCAGCAGCCTTCAGGGGAGCGGTTATACTCAAGAGACCCAGTACTTC	CASSLQGSGYTQETQYF	.	.	TRBV5-5	TRBJ2-5
TGTGCCAGCAGCCAACAGGGGGCGACTGGAAACACCATATATTTT	CASSQQGATGNTIYF	TRBD1	.	TRBV7-9	TRBJ1-3
TGTGCCAGCAGCCCCGAGCGGGAGGGCAGATACATTCAGTACTTC	CASSPEREGRYIQYF	TRBD2	.	TRBV2	TRBJ2-4
TGTGCCAGCAGCTTTGATGGATCTGGGGCCAACGTCCTGACTTTC	CASSFDGSGANVLTF	.	.	TRBV7-2	TRBJ2-6
TGTGCCAGCAGTTCCATTCCTAGCCGGATCACAGATACGCAGTATTTT	CASSSIPSRITDTQYF	.	.	TRBV12-3/TRBV12-4	TRBJ2-3
TGTGCCAGCAGTTACTCGGGACAGGGCCCTGAAGCTTTCTTT	CASSYSGQGPEAFF	TRBD1	few	TRBV6-6	TRBJ1-1
TGTGCCAGTACGGGGGCCAAAAACATTCAGTACTTC	CASTGAKNIQYF	.	.	TRBV5-5	TRBJ2-4
TGTGCCAGCACCGACGGACAGGGGGCGTACAATGAGCAGTACTTC	CASTDGQGAYNEQYF	TRBD1	.	TRBV6-5	TRBJ2-7
TGTGCCAGCAGCGCCCTTGAGGTGGGGGAGACCCAGTACTTC	CASSALEVGETQYF	.	.	TRBV7-2	TRBJ2-5
TGTGCCAGTAGTGGAACGCGGCCGAAGGGCGAGCAGTACTTC	CASSGTRPKGEQYF	.	.	TRBV19	TRBJ2-7
TGTGCCAGCAGCTTACCCGGACAGGGGTCCTCCTACGAGCAGTACTTC	CASSLPGQGSSYEQYF	TRBD1	.	TRBV7-9	TRBJ2-7
TGTGCCAGCTCACCTTCCGTCCCAGGACAGGGACTTTACGAGCAGTACTTC	CASSPSVPGQGLYEQYF	TRBD1	.	TRBV18	TRBJ2-7
TGCAGTGCTAGAGGAGGGCTGGCCACCGAAAAACTGTTTTTT	CSARGGLATEKLFF	.	.	TRBV20-1	TRBJ1-4
TGCAGTGCTAAGACTAGCGGGGGCCCGTCGCGGGAGCAGTACTTC	CSAKTSGGPSREQYF	TRBD2	.	TRBV20-1	TRBJ2-4
TGCAGTGCTAGATCTTTTATAAATGAGCAGTACTTC	CSARSFINEQYF	.	.	TRBV20-1	TRBJ2-5
TGTGCCAGCAGCCAGGGACTATCCTACACCGGGGAGCTGTTTTTT	CASSQGLSYTGELFF	TRBD2	.	TRBV7-2	TRBJ2-2
TGTGCCATCAGTGAGCATCTAGGAGAGATGAACACTGAAGCTTTCTTT	CAISEHLGEMNTEAFF	.	many	TRBV10-3	TRBJ1-1
TGTGCCAGCAGCTTAGGCTCGCGCCACAAGACTACCTACAATGAGCAGTTCTTC	CASSLGSRHKTTYNEQFF	.	.	TRBV7-9	TRBJ2-1
TGCAGTGCTGGCTTCAGGGGTACAGATACGCAGTATTTT	CSAGFRGTDTQYF	.	.	TRBV20-1	TRBJ2-3
TGCAGTGCTAGAGGTGATAGCGGGAGGTGGGAGCAGTACTTC	CSARGDSGRWEQYF	TRBD2	.	TRBV20-1	TRBJ2-7
TGCGCCAGCAGCCAACCCGGGACTACTATCAATGAGCAGTTCTTC	CASSQPGTTINEQFF	TRBD2	few	TRBV5-1	TRBJ2-1
TGTGCCAGCAGCTTGAAAAGGGAAACTGAAGCTTTCTTT	CASSLKRETEAFF	.	.	TRBV5-4	TRBJ1-1
TGTGCCAGCAGACACGACAGGTCTGGGGCCAACGTCCTGACTTTC	CASRHDRSGANVLTF	.	.	TRBV6-5	TRBJ2-6
TGCAGTGCTGTAGCGGGAGGGCCCTCTGAGACCCAGTACTTC	CSAVAGGPSETQYF	TRBD2	once	TRBV20-1	TRBJ2-5
TGCGCCAGCAGCCAAGGTGCTGCCTCTAGCACAGATACGCAGTATTTT	CASSQGAASSTDTQYF	.	.	TRBV4-3	TRBJ2-3
TGTGCCAGCAGCCCCGCGAACTATGGCTGCACCTTC	CASSPANYGCTF	.	.	TRBV7-2	TRBJ1-2
TGTGCCAGCAGTCCTCCCGGCGGGGGGGGCCGCTTTGTGGGAGAGACCCAGTACTTC	CASSPPGGGGRFVGETQYF	TRBD2	.	TRBV12-3/TRBV12-4	TRBJ2-5
TGCAGTGCCTCTAGCGGGGTAACAGATACGCAGTATTTT	CSASSGVTDTQYF	TRBD2	.	TRBV20-1	TRBJ2-3
TGCGCCAGCAGCTTGGCCAGGGGAGGAGTACAAGAGACCCAGTACTTC	CASSLARGGVQETQYF	.	few	TRBV5-1	TRBJ2-5
TGTGCCAGCAGCTGGCGGGGGTGGGGACTAGCGGCTTTCAATGAGCAGTTCTTC	CASSWRGWGLAAFNEQFF	TRBD2	.	TRBV7-9	TRBJ2-1
TGTGTCAGCAGCGCCGGGGGGACTAGCGGGGGTTACGAGCAGTACTTC	CVSSAGGTSGGYEQYF	TRBD2	.	TRBV9	TRBJ2-7
TGTGCTAGCAGCTTAGGCGGGAATTCCTACAATGAGCAGTTCTTC	CASSLGGNSYNEQFF	.	.	TRBV7-7	TRBJ2-1
TGTGCCAGCAGCTTAGGATCGGGACAGGCTACAATAAGCACAGATACGCAGTATTTT	CASSLGSGQATISTDTQYF	TRBD1	.	TRBV7-6	TRBJ2-3
TGCGCCAGCAGCCGGGACAGACAGTCCTACGAGCAGTACTTC	CASSRDRQSYEQYF	TRBD1	.	TRBV5-1	TRBJ2-7